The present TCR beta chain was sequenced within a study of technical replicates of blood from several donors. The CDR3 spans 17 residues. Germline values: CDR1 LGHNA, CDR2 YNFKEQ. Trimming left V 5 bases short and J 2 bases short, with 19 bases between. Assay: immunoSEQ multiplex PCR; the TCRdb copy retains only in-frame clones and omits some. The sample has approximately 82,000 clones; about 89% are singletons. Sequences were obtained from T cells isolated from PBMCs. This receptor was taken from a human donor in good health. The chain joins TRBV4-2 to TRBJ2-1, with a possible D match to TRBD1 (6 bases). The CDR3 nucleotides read TGTGCCAGCAGCTTACCACAGGGCACTTACCCCTACAATGAGCAGTTCTTC. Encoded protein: CASSLPQGTYPYNEQFF.